This T cell receptor (beta chain) was profiled in a study of T cell repertoires in cytomegalovirus infection. General study findings and limits: Ex vivo, HLA-C-restricted CMV-specific TCR beta clonotypes prevailed over the rest of the response.

On this clonotype itself: The antigen is not known.

TCRdb re-analysed the reads in MiXCR, keeping a single row per CDR3 protein. The sample lists some 680,000 distinct CDR3 sequences; about 40% were seen once. Sequencing input: PBMCs. The clonotype was recovered from a human donor in good health (CMV status not recorded). Some clones in this sample may be carry-over from other donors' samples.

CDR3 loop: CATSEGQVGTGELFF. The CDR3 DNA is TGTGCCACCAGTGAGGGACAGGTTGGGACCGGGGAGCTGTTTTTT. This chain uses TRBV24-1 with TRBJ2-2; 8 nucleotides agree with TRBD1. Unmatched junction bases numbered 5, after V lost 4 bases and J lost 5 bases. CDR3 length: 15 amino acids. CDR1 is KGHDR and CDR2 is SFDVKD in the germline V gene.